This T cell receptor (beta chain) was sequenced during a study of control samples from healthy donors and cancer patients. The CDR3 totals 12 residues. V lost 2 bases and J lost 1, with 2 bases in between. Germline V gene data show CDR1 as SNHLY and CDR2 as FYNNEI. Assay: immunoSEQ multiplex PCR; the TCRdb copy retains only in-frame clones and omits some. The sample includes over 150,000 clones, just under 95% seen only once; the top ten take approximately 5.7%. This clone was found once. The TCR originated in a man between 35 and 55 years old in good health. The sequenced sample was blood. The rearrangement links TRBV2 to TRBJ2-5, with D unresolved. CDR3 region: CASSETQETQYF. CDR3 bases: TGTGCCAGCAGTGAAACCCAAGAGACCCAGTACTTC.